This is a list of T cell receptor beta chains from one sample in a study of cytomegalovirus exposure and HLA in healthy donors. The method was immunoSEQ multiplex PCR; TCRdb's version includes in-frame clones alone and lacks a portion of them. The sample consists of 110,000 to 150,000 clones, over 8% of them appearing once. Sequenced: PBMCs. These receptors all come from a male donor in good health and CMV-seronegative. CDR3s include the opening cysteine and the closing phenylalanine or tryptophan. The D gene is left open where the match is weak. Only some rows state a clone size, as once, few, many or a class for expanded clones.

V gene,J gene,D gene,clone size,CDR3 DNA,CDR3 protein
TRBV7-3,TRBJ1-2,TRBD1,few,TGTGCCAGCAGCTGGAGACAGGGAACAAGGGCTGGCTACACCTTC,CASSWRQGTRAGYTF
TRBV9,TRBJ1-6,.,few,TGTGCCAGCAGCGTAGAGGTAGCGAACAATTCACCCCTCCACTTT,CASSVEVANNSPLHF
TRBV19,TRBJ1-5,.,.,TGTGCCAGTAGTATGGGGGGGGCCTTGAATCAGCCCCAGCATTTT,CASSMGGALNQPQHF
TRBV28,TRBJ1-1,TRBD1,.,TGTGCCAGCAGTCATCACAACCGGGACAGGGGTATTGAAGCTTTCTTT,CASSHHNRDRGIEAFF
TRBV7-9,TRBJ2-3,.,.,TGTGCCAGCAGCTCTTACATTCCTACAGATACGCAGTATTTT,CASSSYIPTDTQYF
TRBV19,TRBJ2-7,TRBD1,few,TGTGCCAGTAGTATAGGCCACCGGGACAGGAGGGCCGAGCAGTACTTC,CASSIGHRDRRAEQYF
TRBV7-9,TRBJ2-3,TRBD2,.,TGTGCCAGCAGCTTAGGATCCGAGCGGGGAAGCACAGATACGCAGTATTTT,CASSLGSERGSTDTQYF
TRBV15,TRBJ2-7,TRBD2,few,TGTGCCACCAGCAGAGATCCCGGCCCCGTTCTAGCGGGAGGGGACTACGAGCAGTACTTC,CATSRDPGPVLAGGDYEQYF
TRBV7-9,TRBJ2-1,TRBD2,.,TGTGCCAGCAGCTCGACTCGGGGGGGCAAGCACTACAATGAGCAGTTCTTC,CASSSTRGGKHYNEQFF
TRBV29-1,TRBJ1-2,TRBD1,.,TGCAGCGTTACTCCGGGACAGGGGGGCTATGGCTACACCTTC,CSVTPGQGGYGYTF
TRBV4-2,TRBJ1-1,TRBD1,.,TGTGCCAGCAGCCAACCCGACAGGGGTAGTGAAGCTTTCTTT,CASSQPDRGSEAFF
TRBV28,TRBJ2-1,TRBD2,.,TGTGCCAGCAGTCGTTCTGGCGGGAGCTACAATGAGCAGTTCTTC,CASSRSGGSYNEQFF
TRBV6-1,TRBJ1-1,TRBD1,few,TGTGCCAGCAGTTCAAACACAGGGGGCACTGAAGCTTTCTTT,CASSSNTGGTEAFF
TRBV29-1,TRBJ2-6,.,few,TGCAGCGTTGACACTGGGGCCAACGTCCTGACTTTC,CSVDTGANVLTF
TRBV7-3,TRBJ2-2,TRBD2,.,TGTGCCAGCAGTTTCGAGATGACTAGCGGGAGGCCTTTCACCGGGGAGCTGTTTTTT,CASSFEMTSGRPFTGELFF
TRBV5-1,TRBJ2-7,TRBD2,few,TGCGCCAGCAGCTTGGAGCGGGGTCCCTACGAGCAGTACTTC,CASSLERGPYEQYF
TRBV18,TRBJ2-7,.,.,TGTGCCAGCTCACCGCCGGACGCGGTAAGGGGCGAGCAGTACTTC,CASSPPDAVRGEQYF
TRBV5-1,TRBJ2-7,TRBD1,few,TGCGCCAGCAGCCCCGGGACAGCAAGCTCCTACGAGCAGTACTTC,CASSPGTASSYEQYF
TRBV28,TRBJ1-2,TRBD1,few,TGTGCCAGCAGCTGGGACAGGGGGGGCTACACCTTC,CASSWDRGGYTF
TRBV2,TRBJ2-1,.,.,TGTGCCAGCAGTGCCGGGACCCGCGGGGGCGAGCAGTTCTTC,CASSAGTRGGEQFF
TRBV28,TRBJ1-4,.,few,TGTGCCAGCACCTCGGGGAGCCTTAATGAAAAACTGTTTTTT,CASTSGSLNEKLFF
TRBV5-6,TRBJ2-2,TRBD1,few,TGTGCCAGCAGCTGGGGACAGTCTAATGCGTGGGAGCTGTTTTTT,CASSWGQSNAWELFF
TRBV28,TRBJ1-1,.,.,TGTGCCAGCAGACTTCAGGGCGCAACCTTGAACACTGAAGCTTTCTTT,CASRLQGATLNTEAFF
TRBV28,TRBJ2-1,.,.,TGTGCCAGCAGTTTTTCCAGCGCCAATGAGCAGTTCTTC,CASSFSSANEQFF
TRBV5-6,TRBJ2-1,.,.,TGTGCCAGCAGCTTGGGACAGGTACTTGCTTGGTTCTTC,CASSLGQVLAWFF
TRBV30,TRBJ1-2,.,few,TGTGCTTCAGAGAGTGGATCCGGGGGCTATGGCTACACCTTC,CASESGSGGYGYTF
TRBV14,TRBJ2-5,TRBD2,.,TGTGCCAGCAGCCAAGACTGGACTAGCGGTGAGACCCAGTACTTC,CASSQDWTSGETQYF
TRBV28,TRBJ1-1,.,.,TGTGCCAGTTGTACCGGGGGGAGGAACACTGAAGCTTTCTTT,CASCTGGRNTEAFF
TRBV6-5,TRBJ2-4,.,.,TGTGCCAGCCAGGAGGGGGGGAAAAACATTCAGTACTTC,CASQEGGKNIQYF
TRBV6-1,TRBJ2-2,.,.,TGTGCCAGCAGTGAAACCGTCAGGGTCACCGGGGAGCTGTTTTTT,CASSETVRVTGELFF